This TCR beta chain derives from a study of blood T cell repertoires in COVID-19. Whole-study context: Acute-phase and convalescent COVID-19 samples originated in the United States, Italy and Spain. Sources were T cells, B-cell-depleted T cells, or PBMCs; the material itself was cDNA or gDNA.

V shed 4 bases, J shed 1 base, and the junction held 4 bases outside the gene matches. CDR1 and CDR2 from the germline V gene are SGHRS and YFSETQ. CDR3 length: 14 residues. In the original analysis: Using reference gene primer amplification, nucleated cell counts were estimated. TCRdb's table, derived via immunoSEQ multiplex PCR, lists solely in-frame clones and lacks some. V, J and clone size are taken as reported in that table, and D and trimming were inferred from the DNA itself. The data contain about 240,000 clones, around 90% of them singletons. The TCR sequence derives from a man aged 55 to 70 who had recovered from COVID-19. Sequenced input: peripheral blood. This sequence joins TRBV5-1 and TRBJ2-5, with 7 bases fitting TRBD2. The CDR3 here is CASSGGLLQETQYF. CDR3 bases: TGCGCCAGCAGCGGGGGACTACTCCAAGAGACCCAGTACTTC.